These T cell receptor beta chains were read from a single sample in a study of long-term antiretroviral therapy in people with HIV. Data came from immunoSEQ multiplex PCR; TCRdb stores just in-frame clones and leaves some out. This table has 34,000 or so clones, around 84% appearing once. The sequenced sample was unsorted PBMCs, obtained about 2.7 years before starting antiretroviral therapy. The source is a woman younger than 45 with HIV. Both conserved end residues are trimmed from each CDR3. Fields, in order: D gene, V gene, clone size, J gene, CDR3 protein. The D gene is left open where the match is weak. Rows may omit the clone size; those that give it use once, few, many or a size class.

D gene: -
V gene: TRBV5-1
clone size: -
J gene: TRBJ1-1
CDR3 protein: ASSTGHPNTEAF

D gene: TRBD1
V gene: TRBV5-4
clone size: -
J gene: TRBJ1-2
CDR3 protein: ASSPEQGGTYGYT

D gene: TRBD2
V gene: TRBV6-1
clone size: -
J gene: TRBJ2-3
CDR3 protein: ASSEVTSGADTQY

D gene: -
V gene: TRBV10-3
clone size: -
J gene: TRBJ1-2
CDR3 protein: AIKPPATNYGYT

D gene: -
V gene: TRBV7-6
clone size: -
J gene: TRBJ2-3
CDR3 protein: ASSSGRGTDTQY

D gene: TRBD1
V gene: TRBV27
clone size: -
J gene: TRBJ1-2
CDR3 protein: ASSYTPPAGGHGYT

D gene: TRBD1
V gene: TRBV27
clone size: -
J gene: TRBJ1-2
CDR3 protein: ASSYSGTGDGYT

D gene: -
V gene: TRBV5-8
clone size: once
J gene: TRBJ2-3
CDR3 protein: ASSRRMGTDTQY

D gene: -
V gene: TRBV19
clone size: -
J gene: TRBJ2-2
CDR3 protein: ASRGGLSTGELF

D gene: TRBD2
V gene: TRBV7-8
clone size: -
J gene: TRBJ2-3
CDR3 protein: ASSSEPTSGEWDTQY

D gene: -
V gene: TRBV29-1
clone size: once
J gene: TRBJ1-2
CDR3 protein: SVAKDSRVNYGYT

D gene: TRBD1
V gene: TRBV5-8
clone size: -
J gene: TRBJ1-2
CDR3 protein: ASSPQGAAYGYT

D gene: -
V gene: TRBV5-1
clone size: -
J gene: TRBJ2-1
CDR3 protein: ASSLESTRQSSYNEQF

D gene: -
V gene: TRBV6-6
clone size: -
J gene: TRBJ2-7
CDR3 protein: ASTPRAEQY

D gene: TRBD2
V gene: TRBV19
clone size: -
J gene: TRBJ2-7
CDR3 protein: ASSLGTNYEQY

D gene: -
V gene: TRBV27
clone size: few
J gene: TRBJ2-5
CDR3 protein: ASSSPQGGGETQY

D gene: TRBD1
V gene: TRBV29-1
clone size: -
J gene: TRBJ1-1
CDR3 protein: SVDQGGGTEAF

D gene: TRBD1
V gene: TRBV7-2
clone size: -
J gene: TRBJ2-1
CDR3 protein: ASSPDRGGYNEQF

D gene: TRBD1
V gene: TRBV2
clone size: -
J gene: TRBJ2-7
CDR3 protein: ASSAIGTVSYEQY

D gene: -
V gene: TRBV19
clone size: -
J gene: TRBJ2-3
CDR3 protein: ASSFIRTDTDTQY

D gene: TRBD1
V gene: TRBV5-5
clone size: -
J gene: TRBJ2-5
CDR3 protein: ASSGDRETQY

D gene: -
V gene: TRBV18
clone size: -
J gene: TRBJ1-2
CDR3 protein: ASSPEGYYGYT

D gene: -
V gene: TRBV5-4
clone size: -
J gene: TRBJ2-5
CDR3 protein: ASSQGPLQETQY

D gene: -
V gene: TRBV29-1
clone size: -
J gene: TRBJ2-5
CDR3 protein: SVAKEGGQQETQY

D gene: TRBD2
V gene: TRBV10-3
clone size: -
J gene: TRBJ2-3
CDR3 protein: AADAGGGFADTQY

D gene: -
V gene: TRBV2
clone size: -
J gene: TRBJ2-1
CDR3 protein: ASSEDWGRGNNEQF

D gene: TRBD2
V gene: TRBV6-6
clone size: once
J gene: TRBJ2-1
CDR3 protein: ASSLRTSNEQF

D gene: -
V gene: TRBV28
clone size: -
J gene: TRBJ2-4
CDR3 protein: ASSGRTLKGAHRKNIQY

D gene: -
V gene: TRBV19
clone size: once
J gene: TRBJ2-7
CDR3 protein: ASSLDTSYEQY

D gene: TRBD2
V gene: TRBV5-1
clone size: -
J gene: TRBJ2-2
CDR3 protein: ASSNSGGAFLHGELF

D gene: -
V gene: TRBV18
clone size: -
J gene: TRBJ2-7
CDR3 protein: ASSQGGVHEQY

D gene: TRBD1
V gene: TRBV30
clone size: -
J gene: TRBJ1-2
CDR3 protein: AFRDRLFYDGYT